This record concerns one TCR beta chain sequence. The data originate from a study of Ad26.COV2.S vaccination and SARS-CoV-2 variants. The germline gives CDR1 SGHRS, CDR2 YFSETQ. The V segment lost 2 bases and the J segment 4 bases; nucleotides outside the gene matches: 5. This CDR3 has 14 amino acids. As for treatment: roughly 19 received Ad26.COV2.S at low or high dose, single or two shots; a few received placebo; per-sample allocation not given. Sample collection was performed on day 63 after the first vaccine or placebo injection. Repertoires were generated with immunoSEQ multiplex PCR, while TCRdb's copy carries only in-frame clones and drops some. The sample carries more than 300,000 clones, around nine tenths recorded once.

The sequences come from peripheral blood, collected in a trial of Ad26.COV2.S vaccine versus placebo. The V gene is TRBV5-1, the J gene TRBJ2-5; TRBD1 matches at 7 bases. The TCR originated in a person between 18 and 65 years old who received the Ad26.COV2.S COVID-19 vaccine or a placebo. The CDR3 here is CASSLTGVPETQYF. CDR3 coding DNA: TGCGCCAGCAGCTTAACAGGGGTTCCAGAGACCCAGTACTTC.